Here is one T cell receptor (beta chain) with its context. This record comes from a study of blood T cells in healthy people across ages. Sample-barcoded 5' priming and a J-beta primer mix drove a second PCR of about 7 to 11 cycles. TCRdb passed the 5' RACE reads through MiXCR, listing each CDR3 protein once. The data hold 1.5 million to 2 million distinct CDR3 sequences, with approximately 40% observed a single time. Trimming stripped 4 bases from V and 3 bases from J, with 14 bases between. This CDR3 is built from 15 residues. Germline CDR1 reads MNHNY; CDR2 reads SVGAGI (reference sequence). This receptor was taken from a human donor in good health. The rearrangement uses TRBV6-6 and TRBJ2-3; no clear D gene. The sample comprised blood. DNA of the CDR3: TGTGCCAGCAGTTCCAACGTCGAACTAACAGATACGCAGTATTTT. This codes for CASSSNVELTDTQYF.